This TCR beta chain was recorded in a study of regulatory T cells in long-lasting Graves disease. This clonotype was seen repeatedly, ten times or more. Antigen specificity is unknown. Arm-PCR of CDR3 regions with iRepertoire HTBI primers generated TCR beta libraries. MiXCR, applied by TCRdb to the multiplex PCR reads, yields one record per CDR3 protein. The sample carries over 300,000 distinct CDR3 sequences, about 16% recorded once. Time point reported: newly diagnosed GD, antithyroid drugs for less than 3 months. From RNA extracted from PBMCs, the TCR library was made. Study results and limitations: Persistent patients shared more public clonotypes (approximately 2,900) than new patients (just under 1,000).

Sequenced material: peripheral blood mononuclear cells (PBMCs), taken at new diagnosis, from a patient treated with antithyroid drugs. This TCR came from a female donor with Graves disease.

CDR3 in amino acids: CASSLAIGDEQYF. CDR3 DNA: TGTGCCAGCAGCTTAGCGATTGGAGACGAGCAGTACTTC. V usage is TRBV7-9 and J usage is TRBJ2-7; D gene unclear. This CDR3 has 13 residues. Trimming left V 0 bases short and J 5 bases short, with 8 bases between. Germline-derived CDR1 and CDR2 are SEHNR and FQNEAQ (reference sequence).